The 7 T cell receptor beta chains below come from one sample, sequenced in a study of circulating and synovial CD4+ cells in juvenile arthritis. The table came from immunoSEQ multiplex PCR; TCRdb's copy has only in-frame clones and leaves some out. The repertoire holds several thousand clones, roughly 81% seen once, with 3% to 3.5% in the top ten. Source material: CD4+ T cells from synovial fluid. Source of these receptors: a human donor with juvenile idiopathic arthritis.

This clone was detected a few times. This chain connects TRBV7-3 to TRBJ2-1; 9 bases fit TRBD2. The CDR3 runs to 15 residues. The junction had 6 bases not matched to a gene; V was cut back by 2 bases and J by 7 bases. Germline V lookup: CDR1 SGHTA, CDR2 FQGTGA. The CDR3 nucleotides read TGTGCCAGCAGCTTAGGCGGGGGGGCCATGAATGAGCAGTTCTTC. This encodes CASSLGGGAMNEQFF. The full variable domain, its missing parts supplied by reference TRBV7-3 and TRBJ2-1, is GAGVSQTPSNKVTEKGKYVELRCDPISGHTALYWYRQSLGQGPEFLIYFQGTGAADDSGLPNDRFFAVRPEGSVSTLKIQRTERGDSAVYLCASSLGGGAMNEQFFGPGTRLTVL.

The chain carries TRBV28 and TRBJ2-7; TRBD2 aligns across 10 bases. Germline loops: CDR1 MDHEN, CDR2 SYDVKM. V was clipped by 11 bases and J by 1 base; unmatched bases: 11. The CDR3 length is 15 residues. The CDR3 nucleotides read TGTGCCGGACTTTCGGGACTAGCGCGTTCCTACGAGCAGTACTTC. Amino acids: CAGLSGLARSYEQYF. The full variable domain, in which reference TRBV28 and TRBJ2-7 provide the parts outside the CDR3, is DVKVTQSSRYLVKRTGEKVFLECVQDMDHENMFWYRQDPGLGLRLIYFSYDVKMKEKGDIPEGYSVSREKKERFSLILESASTNQTSMYLCAGLSGLARSYEQYFGPGTRLTVT.

V gene TRBV27 combines with J gene TRBJ2-5, with a tentative D call TRBD2 (6 bases). V was pared by 6 bases and J by 5 bases, with 25 bases between. In germline, CDR1 is MNHEY, CDR2 SMNVEV (reference sequence). The CDR3 has 17 amino acids. For the CDR3, the DNA is TGTGCCAGCAGCTTAAAAGGGCCCGTGCGGGGAGGCGAGACCCAGTACTTC. Its translation: CASSLKGPVRGGETQYF.

The chain joins TRBV12-5 to TRBJ2-7; D unclear. The CDR3 contains 10 residues. Germline-derived CDR1 and CDR2 are LGHNT and FRNRAP. Trimming removed 2 bases from V and 6 bases from J, with 2 bases in between. CDR3 region: CASGLREQYF. The CDR3 coding sequence is TGTGCTAGTGGTTTGCGCGAGCAGTACTTC.

This sequence joins TRBV28 and TRBJ2-1, with TRBD2 identical over 7 bases. The junction had 16 bases not matched to a gene; V was cut back by 5 bases and J by 0 bases. This CDR3 has 19 amino acids. Germline V gene data show CDR1 as MDHEN and CDR2 as SYDVKM. The CDR3 coding sequence is TGTGCCAGCAGTCCCGCCCCTAGCGGAACACTCTCCTCCTACAATGAGCAGTTCTTC. Translating gives CASSPAPSGTLSSYNEQFF. Drawing the rest from reference TRBV28 and TRBJ2-1, the complete variable domain is DVKVTQSSRYLVKRTGEKVFLECVQDMDHENMFWYRQDPGLGLRLIYFSYDVKMKEKGDIPEGYSVSREKKERFSLILESASTNQTSMYLCASSPAPSGTLSSYNEQFFGPGTRLTVL.

The genes are TRBV11-3 and TRBJ2-1; 11 bases are shared with TRBD1. Germline V gene data show CDR1 as SGHNT and CDR2 as YENEEA. The CDR3 extends over 15 amino acids. The junction had 8 bases not matched to a gene; V was cut back by 1 base and J by 12 bases. The CDR3 DNA reads TGTGCCAGCAGCTTAGGGGCCGGGACAGGGGGGCGGCAGTTCTTC. The encoded protein is CASSLGAGTGGRQFF. The full variable domain, with the rest looked up from reference TRBV11-3 and TRBJ2-1, is EAGVVQSPRYKIIEKKQPVAFWCNPISGHNTLYWYLQNLGQGPELLIRYENEEAVDDSQLPKDRFSAERLKGVDSTLKIQPAELGDSAVYLCASSLGAGTGGRQFFGPGTRLTVL.

This clone was observed a single time. The gene calls are TRBV28 and TRBJ1-6; 9 positions agree with TRBD1. Germline assignment: CDR1 MDHEN and CDR2 SYDVKM. V dropped 7 bases and J dropped 7; count of bases not matched to a gene: 5. The CDR3 totals 14 residues. CDR3 sequence: CASNPGQGNSPLHF. CDR3 nucleotide sequence: TGTGCCAGCAACCCCGGACAGGGGAATTCACCCCTCCACTTT.